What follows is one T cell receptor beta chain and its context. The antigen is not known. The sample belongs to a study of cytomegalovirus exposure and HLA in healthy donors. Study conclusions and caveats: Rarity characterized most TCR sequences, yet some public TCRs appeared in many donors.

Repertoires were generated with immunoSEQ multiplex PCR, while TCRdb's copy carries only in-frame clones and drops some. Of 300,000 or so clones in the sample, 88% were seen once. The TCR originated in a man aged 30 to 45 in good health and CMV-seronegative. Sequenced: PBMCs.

Here the CDR3 reads CASSLPDRAAYEQYF. The CDR3 DNA reads TGTGCCAGCAGCCTACCGGACAGAGCAGCCTACGAGCAGTACTTC. The V call is TRBV2, the J call TRBJ2-7; TRBD1 is a possible D gene (6 bases). Trimming pared 6 bases from V and 2 bases from J, leaving 17 bases between. Germline CDR1 SNHLY, CDR2 FYNNEI. CDR3 size: 15 residues.